This TCR beta chain was identified during a study of blood T cell repertoires in COVID-19. Study-wide context: Some COVID-19 samples were acute and others convalescent; all came from the United States, Italy and Spain. The analysed material was cDNA or gDNA that came from T cells, B-cell-depleted T cells, or PBMCs.

CDR3 length equals 14 residues. Per the germline V gene, CDR1 is GTSNPN and CDR2 is SVGIG (reference sequence). V lost 1 base, J lost 4 bases, and 6 bases stayed unmatched. Using immunoSEQ multiplex PCR, the repertoire was profiled, and TCRdb retains in-frame clones only, with some absent. The table records more than 200,000 clones, about 80% of them present only once. The chain has TRBV30 and TRBJ2-7, with 8 bases identical to TRBD2. The TCR comes from a man in his fifties with active or convalescent COVID-19. Sequencing input: peripheral blood. Here the CDR3 DNA reads TGTGCCTGGAGTGAGCGACTAGCGAGGTACGAGCAGTACTTC. Its protein product is CAWSERLARYEQYF. The full variable domain, with the rest looked up from reference TRBV30 and TRBJ2-7, is SQTIHQWPATLVQPVGSPLSLECTVEGTSNPNLYWYRQAAGRGLQLLFYSVGIGQISSEVPQNLSASRPQDRQFILSSKKLLLSDSGFYLCAWSERLARYEQYFGPGTRLTVT.